This T cell receptor beta chain was retrieved from a study of blood T cell repertoires in COVID-19. Study-level information: COVID-19 samples, acute and convalescent, were from the United States, Italy and Spain. Nucleic acid was either cDNA or gDNA, and it came from T cells, B-cell-depleted T cells, or PBMCs.

Study processing details: Amplification of reference gene primers provided the estimated nucleated cell counts. Profiled with immunoSEQ multiplex PCR; TCRdb holds only in-frame clones, not every one. The V and J calls and clone size are taken from that table; D and trimming were inferred from the DNA. The sample lists 68,000 or so clones, 89% occurring once. This CDR3 contains 15 residues. CDR1 SGHTA and CDR2 FQGNSA come from the germline V gene. V gave up 2 bases and J gave up 4 bases; unmatched junction bases: 2. The V and J genes are TRBV7-2 and TRBJ2-2, with 9 positions matching TRBD2. The sample was peripheral blood. The source of this sequence is a man aged 50-60 years with active COVID-19. CDR3 in amino acids: CASSLLAGVTGELFF. The CDR3 DNA follows: TGTGCCAGCAGCTTATTAGCGGGGGTCACCGGGGAGCTGTTTTTT.